This paragraph reports one T cell receptor (beta chain). This record comes from a study of blood T cell repertoires in COVID-19. Study as a whole: Samples taken during acute and convalescent COVID-19 were collected in the United States, Italy and Spain.

Between the trimmed V and J ends, which lost 4 bases and 6 bases, there was a span of 10 bases. Germline CDR1 reads ENHRY; CDR2 reads SYGVKD. The CDR3 contains 12 residues. Recruits, aged roughly 18 to 95 years, lived in 20 to 30 US areas. Sequenced by immunoSEQ multiplex PCR; TCRdb stores in-frame clones only, minus some. The sample yields about 270,000 clones, 85% to 90% seen once. V gene TRBV10-3 combines with J gene TRBJ2-7, with a tentative D call TRBD1 (5 bases). This receptor was obtained from a woman younger than 45 with acute COVID-19. The sequencing sample was made of PBMCs or T cells enriched from blood (not recorded which). Here the CDR3 reads CAISVQGTEQYF. CDR3 in DNA: TGTGCCATCAGTGTTCAGGGTACCGAGCAGTACTTC.